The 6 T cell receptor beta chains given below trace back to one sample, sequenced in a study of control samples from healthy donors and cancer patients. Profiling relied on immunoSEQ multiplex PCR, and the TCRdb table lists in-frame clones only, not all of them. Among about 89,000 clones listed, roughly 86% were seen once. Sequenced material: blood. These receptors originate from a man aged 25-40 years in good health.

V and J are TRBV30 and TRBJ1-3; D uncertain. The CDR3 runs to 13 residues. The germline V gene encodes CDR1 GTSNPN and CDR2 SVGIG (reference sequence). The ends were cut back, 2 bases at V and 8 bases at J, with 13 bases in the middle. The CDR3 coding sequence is TGTGCCTGGAGTCTCGGACCAGGCTACACCATATATTTT. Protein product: CAWSLGPGYTIYF.

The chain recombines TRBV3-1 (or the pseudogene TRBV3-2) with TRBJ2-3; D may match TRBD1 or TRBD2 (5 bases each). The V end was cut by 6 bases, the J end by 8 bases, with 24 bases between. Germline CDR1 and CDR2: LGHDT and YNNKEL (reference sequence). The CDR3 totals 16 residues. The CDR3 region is CASRPSIGTAQVTQYF. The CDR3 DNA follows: TGTGCCAGCAGGCCGTCGATTGGGACCGCTCAAGTTACGCAGTATTTT.

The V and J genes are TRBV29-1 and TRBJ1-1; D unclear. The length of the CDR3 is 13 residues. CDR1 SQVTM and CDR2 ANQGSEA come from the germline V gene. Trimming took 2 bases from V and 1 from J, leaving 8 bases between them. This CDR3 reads CSVELTENTEAFF. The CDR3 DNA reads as TGCAGCGTTGAACTCACGGAGAACACTGAAGCTTTCTTT.

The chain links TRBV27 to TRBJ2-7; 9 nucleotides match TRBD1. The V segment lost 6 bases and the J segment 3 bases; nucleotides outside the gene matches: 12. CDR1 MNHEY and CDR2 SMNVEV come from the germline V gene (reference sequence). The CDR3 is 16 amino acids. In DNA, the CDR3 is TGTGCCAGCAGCCCTCTCTCGGGGGGACAGGGCTACGAGCAGTACGTC. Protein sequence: CASSPLSGGQGYEQYV.

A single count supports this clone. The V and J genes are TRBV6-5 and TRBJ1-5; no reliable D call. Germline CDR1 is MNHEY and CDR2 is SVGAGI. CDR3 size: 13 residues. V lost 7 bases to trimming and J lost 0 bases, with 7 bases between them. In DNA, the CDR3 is TGTGCCAGCATCGGGCATAGCAATCAGCCCCAGCATTTT. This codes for CASIGHSNQPQHF.

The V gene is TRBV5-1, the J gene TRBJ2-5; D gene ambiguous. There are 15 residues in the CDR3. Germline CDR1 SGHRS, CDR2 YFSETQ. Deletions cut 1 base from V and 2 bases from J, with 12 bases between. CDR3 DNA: TGCGCCAGCAGCTTGAGGTTTGGGCAGCAAGAGACCCAGTACTTC. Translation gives CASSLRFGQQETQYF.